Described below is a single T cell receptor beta chain sequence and its context. The antigen is unknown. The data stem from a study of vaccination effects on CD4 cells after COVID-19. The data were produced by immunoSEQ multiplex PCR, yet TCRdb's version contains in-frame clones alone and is incomplete. The sample lists approximately 30,000 clones; about 70% were seen once. Prior to sequencing, the ViraFEST assay stimulated PBMC with viral peptide pools, which expanded the antigen-specific CD4+ T cells. An approximately 10-day culture period preceded the isolation of CD4+ T cells. The participants, recipients of two vaccine doses, got either BNT162b2 or mRNA-1273. With around 10 ug/ml peptides and 9 to 10 IU/ml IL-2, some 2 million PBMC per well were cultured. The CDR3 has 14 residues. V lost 4 bases and J 4 bases, leaving 14 bases between the germline ends. The germline V gene encodes CDR1 SGHNT and CDR2 YYREEE (reference sequence).

This chain connects TRBV5-4 to TRBJ2-5; either TRBD1 or TRBD2 may supply D (5 bases each). This TCR was sampled from a human donor who received a COVID-19 vaccine. The specimen was CD4+ T cells from PBMCs cultured with HCoV-NL63 spike peptides, collected after COVID-19 vaccination. This CDR3 reads CASSPEGPRETQYF. CDR3 bases: TGTGCCAGCAGCCCCGAGGGGCCCCGAGAGACCCAGTACTTC.